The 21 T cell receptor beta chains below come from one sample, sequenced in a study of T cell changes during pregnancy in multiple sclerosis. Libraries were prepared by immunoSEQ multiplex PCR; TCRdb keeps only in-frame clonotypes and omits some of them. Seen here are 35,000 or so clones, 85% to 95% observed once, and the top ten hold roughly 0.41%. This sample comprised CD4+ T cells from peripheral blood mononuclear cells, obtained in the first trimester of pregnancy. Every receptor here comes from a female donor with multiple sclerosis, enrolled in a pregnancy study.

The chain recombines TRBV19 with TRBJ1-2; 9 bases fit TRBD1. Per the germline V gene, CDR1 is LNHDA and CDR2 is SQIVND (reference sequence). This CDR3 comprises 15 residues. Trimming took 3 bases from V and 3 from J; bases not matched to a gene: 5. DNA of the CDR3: TGTGCCAGTAGTATTGGGACAGGGACCCACTATGGCTACACCTTC. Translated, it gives CASSIGTGTHYGYTF.

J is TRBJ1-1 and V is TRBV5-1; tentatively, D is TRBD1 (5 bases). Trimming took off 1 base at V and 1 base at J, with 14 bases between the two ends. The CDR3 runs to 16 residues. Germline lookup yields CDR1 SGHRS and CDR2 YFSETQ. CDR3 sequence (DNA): TGCGCCAGCAGCTTGATCGGGGGAGGTAGGAACACTGAAGCTTTCTTT. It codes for CASSLIGGGRNTEAFF.

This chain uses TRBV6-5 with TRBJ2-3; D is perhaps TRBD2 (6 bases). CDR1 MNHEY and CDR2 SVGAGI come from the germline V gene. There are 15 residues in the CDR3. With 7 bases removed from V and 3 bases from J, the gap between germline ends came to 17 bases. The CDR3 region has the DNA TGTGCCAGCACCTCTGCACCGGGGACTACAGATACGCAGTATTTT. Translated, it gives CASTSAPGTTDTQYF.

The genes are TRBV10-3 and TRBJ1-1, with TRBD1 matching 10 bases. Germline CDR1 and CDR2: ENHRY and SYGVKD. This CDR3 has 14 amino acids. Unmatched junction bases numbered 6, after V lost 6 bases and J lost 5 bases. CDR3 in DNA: TGTGCCATCAGGAGGACAGGGGGGATAACTGAAGCTTTCTTT. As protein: CAIRRTGGITEAFF.

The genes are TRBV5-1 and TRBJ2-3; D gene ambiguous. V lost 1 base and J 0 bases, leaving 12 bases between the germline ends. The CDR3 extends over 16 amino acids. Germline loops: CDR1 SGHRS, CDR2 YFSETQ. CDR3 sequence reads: CASSLYPDTSTDTQYF. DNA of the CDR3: TGCGCCAGCAGCTTGTATCCAGACACTAGCACAGATACGCAGTATTTT.

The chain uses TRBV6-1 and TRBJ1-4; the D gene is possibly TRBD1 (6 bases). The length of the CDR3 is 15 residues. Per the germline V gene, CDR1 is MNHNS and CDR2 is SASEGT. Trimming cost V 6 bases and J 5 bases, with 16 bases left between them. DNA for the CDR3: TGTGCCAGCAGCGCAACAGGGTCCCACAATGAAAAACTGTTTTTT. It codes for CASSATGSHNEKLFF.

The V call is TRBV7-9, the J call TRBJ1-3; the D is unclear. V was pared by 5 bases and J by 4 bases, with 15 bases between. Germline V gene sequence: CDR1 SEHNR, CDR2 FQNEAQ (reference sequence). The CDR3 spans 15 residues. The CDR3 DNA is TGTGCCAGCAGCCCCGGGGTGTTGGGAGGAAACACCATATATTTT. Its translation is CASSPGVLGGNTIYF.

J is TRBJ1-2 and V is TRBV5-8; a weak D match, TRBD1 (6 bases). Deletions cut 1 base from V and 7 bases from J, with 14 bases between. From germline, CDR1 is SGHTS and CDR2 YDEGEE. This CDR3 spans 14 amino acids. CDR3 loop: CASSLSRGAVGYTF. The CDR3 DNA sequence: TGTGCCAGCAGCTTGTCTCGGGGGGCGGTTGGCTACACCTTC.

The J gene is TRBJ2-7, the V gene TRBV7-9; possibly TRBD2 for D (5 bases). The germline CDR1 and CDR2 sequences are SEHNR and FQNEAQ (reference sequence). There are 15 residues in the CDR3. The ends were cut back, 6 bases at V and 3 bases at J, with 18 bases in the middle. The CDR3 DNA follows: TGTGCCAGCAGTCTCAGACTCGACGAGGGCTACGAGCAGTACTTC. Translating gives CASSLRLDEGYEQYF.

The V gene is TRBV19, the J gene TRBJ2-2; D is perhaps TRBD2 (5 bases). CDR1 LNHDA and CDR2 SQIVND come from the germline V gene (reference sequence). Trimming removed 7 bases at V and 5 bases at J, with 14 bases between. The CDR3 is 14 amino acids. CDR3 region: CASTIGVRTGELFF. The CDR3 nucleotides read TGTGCCAGTACCATCGGGGTACGGACCGGGGAGCTGTTTTTT.

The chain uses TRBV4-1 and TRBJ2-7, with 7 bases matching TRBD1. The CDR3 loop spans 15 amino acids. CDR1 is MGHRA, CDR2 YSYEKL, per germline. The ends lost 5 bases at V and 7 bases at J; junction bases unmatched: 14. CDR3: CASSNERPGGEEQYF. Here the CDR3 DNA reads TGCGCCAGCAGCAACGAACGTCCAGGGGGTGAGGAGCAGTACTTC.

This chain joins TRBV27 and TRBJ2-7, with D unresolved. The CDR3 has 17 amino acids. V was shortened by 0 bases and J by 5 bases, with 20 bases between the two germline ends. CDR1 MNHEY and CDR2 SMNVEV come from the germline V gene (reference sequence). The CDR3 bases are TGTGCCAGCAGTTTATCAATCGGTCACCAAAGTTCCCACGAGCAGTACTTC. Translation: CASSLSIGHQSSHEQYF.

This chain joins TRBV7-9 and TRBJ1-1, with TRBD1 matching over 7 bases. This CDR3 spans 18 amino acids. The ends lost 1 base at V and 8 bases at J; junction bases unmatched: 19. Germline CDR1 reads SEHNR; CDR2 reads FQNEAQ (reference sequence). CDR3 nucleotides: TGTGCCAGCAGCTTAGAAAGGGGGTACAGGGGTGTAGATCGGGAAGCTTTCTTT. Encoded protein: CASSLERGYRGVDREAFF.

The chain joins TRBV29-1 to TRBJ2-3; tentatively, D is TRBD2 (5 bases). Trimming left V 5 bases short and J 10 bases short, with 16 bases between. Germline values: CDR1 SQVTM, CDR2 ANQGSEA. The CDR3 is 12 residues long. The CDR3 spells CSVLTVPGSQYF. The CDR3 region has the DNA TGCAGCGTTTTGACTGTCCCGGGATCGCAGTATTTT.

The CDR3 region has the DNA TGTGCCAGCAGACCTACAGGGAGGGTCACTGAAGCTTTCTTT. Its translation is CASRPTGRVTEAFF. V is TRBV27 and J is TRBJ1-1, with a weak D call TRBD1 (6 bases). V dropped 6 bases and J dropped 4 bases, with 15 bases sitting between them. Germline CDR1 reads MNHEY; CDR2 reads SMNVEV (reference sequence). The CDR3 has 14 amino acids.

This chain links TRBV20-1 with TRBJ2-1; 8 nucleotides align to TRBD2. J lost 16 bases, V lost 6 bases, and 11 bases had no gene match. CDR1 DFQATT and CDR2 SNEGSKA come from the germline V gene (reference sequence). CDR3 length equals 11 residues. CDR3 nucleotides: TGCAGTGCCACCCCTGGGACTAGTCGCTTCTTC. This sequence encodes CSATPGTSRFF.

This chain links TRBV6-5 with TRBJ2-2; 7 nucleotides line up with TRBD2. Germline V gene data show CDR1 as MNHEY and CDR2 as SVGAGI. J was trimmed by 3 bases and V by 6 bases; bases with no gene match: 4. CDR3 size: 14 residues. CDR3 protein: CASRLTSDTGELFF. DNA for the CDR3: TGTGCCAGCAGACTTACTAGCGACACCGGGGAGCTGTTTTTT.

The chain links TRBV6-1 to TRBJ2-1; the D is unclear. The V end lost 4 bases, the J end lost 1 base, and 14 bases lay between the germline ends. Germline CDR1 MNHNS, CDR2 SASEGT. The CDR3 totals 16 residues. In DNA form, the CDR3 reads TGTGCCAGCAGTGCCACAGTTAGTGGGTCCTACAATGAGCAGTTCTTC. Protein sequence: CASSATVSGSYNEQFF.

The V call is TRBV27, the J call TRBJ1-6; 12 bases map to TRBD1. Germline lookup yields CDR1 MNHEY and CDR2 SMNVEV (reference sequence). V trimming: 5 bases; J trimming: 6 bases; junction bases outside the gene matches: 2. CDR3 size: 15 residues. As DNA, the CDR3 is TGTGCCAGCAGTAGGGGACAGGGGGCTAATTCACCCCTCCACTTT. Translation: CASSRGQGANSPLHF.

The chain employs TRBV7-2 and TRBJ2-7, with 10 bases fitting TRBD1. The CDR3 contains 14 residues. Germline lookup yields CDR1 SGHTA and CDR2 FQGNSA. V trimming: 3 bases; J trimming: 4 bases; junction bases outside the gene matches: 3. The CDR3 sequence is CASSFGQGGYEQYF. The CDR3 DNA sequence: TGTGCCAGCAGCTTTGGACAGGGGGGGTACGAGCAGTACTTC.

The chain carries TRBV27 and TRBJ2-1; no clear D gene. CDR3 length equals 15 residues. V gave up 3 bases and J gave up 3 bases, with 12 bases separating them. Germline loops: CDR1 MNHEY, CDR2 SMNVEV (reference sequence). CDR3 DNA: TGTGCCAGCAGTTTCCAACCTATATACTACAATGAGCAGTTCTTC. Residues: CASSFQPIYYNEQFF.